Presented here are 20 T cell receptor beta chains from one specimen sequenced in a study of blood T cell repertoires in COVID-19 (dated by TCRdb to 2020 to 2022). The method behind the library was the immunoSEQ multiplex PCR assay. In TCRdb, the immuneACCESS table is reduced to in-frame sequences with V and J assigned. These tables do not hold every clone; where another copy was compared, an unresolved V gene accounts for under half, and the others remain unexplained. The sample has about 280,000 clones on record, approximately 80% of them singletons. About 5% of the sample goes to the ten largest clones. Sequenced material: PBMCs or T cells enriched from blood (not recorded which). Source of these receptors: a man between 40 and 49 years old who had been exposed to COVID-19.

V is TRBV4-1 and J is TRBJ2-7; a weak D match, TRBD1 (5 bases). This CDR3 is 13 amino acids long. The V gene lost 3 bases and the J gene lost 4 bases, with 10 bases spanning the gap. CDR1 is MGHRA, CDR2 YSYEKL, per germline. The CDR3 here is CASSQGPQYEQYF. As DNA, the CDR3 is TGCGCCAGCAGCCAGGGGCCCCAATACGAGCAGTACTTC.

The chain recombines TRBV7-9 with TRBJ1-2, with 9 bases identical to TRBD1. The V gene end was trimmed by 5 bases and the J gene end by 8 bases; junction bases not matched to a gene: 6. CDR1 and CDR2 (germline): SEHNR, FQNEAQ (reference sequence). This CDR3 region has 13 residues. CDR3 sequence (DNA): TGTGCCAGCAGCGTCGGACAGGGGAGCGGCTACACCTTC. Translation: CASSVGQGSGYTF.

The chain uses TRBV2 and TRBJ1-5; 7 nucleotides line up with TRBD1. The germline V gene has CDR1 SNHLY and CDR2 FYNNEI. This CDR3 spans 16 amino acids. Trimming cost V 8 bases and J 4 bases; bases outside gene matches: 14. CDR3 nucleotide sequence: TGTGCCAGCGCAAATTCTAGGGGACAGCAGAATCAGCCCCAGCATTTT. The encoded protein is CASANSRGQQNQPQHF. The entire variable domain, with the rest obtained from reference TRBV2 and TRBJ1-5, is as follows: EPEVTQTPSHQVTQMGQEVILRCVPISNHLYFYWYRQILGQKVEFLVSFYNNEISEKSEIFDDQFSVERPDGSNFTLKIRSTKLEDSAMYFCASANSRGQQNQPQHFGDGTRLSIL.

V and J are TRBV19 and TRBJ2-7; no firm D call. The length of the CDR3 is 14 residues. The V gene's germline CDR1 is LNHDA and CDR2 SQIVND (reference sequence). Trimming shortened V by 5 bases and J by 2 bases, and 13 bases separated the two germline ends. CDR3: CASSPLLQPYEQYF. In DNA form, the CDR3 reads TGTGCCAGTAGTCCTCTTTTACAGCCCTACGAGCAGTACTTC. The whole variable domain, remainder taken from reference TRBV19 and TRBJ2-7, is DGGITQSPKYLFRKEGQNVTLSCEQNLNHDAMYWYRQDPGQGLRLIYYSQIVNDFQKGDIAEGYSVSREKKESFPLTVTSAQKNPTAFYLCASSPLLQPYEQYFGPGTRLTVT.

This clone was seen at least ten times. The gene calls are TRBV6-5 and TRBJ2-1, with 10 nucleotides matching TRBD2. Germline trimming cut 8 bases from V and 7 bases from J; bases unmatched to any gene: 5. CDR3 length equals 13 residues. Per germline, CDR1 MNHEY and CDR2 SVGAGI. The CDR3 DNA is TGTGCCAGCGGGGCTAGCGGGAGAAATGAGCAGTTCTTC. This sequence encodes CASGASGRNEQFF.

The rearrangement uses TRBV19 and TRBJ1-1, with 8 bases matching TRBD1. The V segment lost 7 bases and the J segment 6 bases; nucleotides outside the gene matches: 7. The CDR3 is 13 residues long. Per germline, CDR1 LNHDA and CDR2 SQIVND (reference sequence). For the CDR3, the DNA is TGTGCCAGTATTACAGGGGGAATAGCTGAAGCTTTCTTT. Translated: CASITGGIAEAFF.

This rearrangement joins TRBV5-1 to TRBJ2-1, with D perhaps TRBD1 (5 bases). Trimming left V 4 bases short and J 5 bases short, with 13 bases between. The CDR3 covers 14 residues. CDR1 SGHRS and CDR2 YFSETQ come from the germline V gene. The CDR3 DNA reads TGCGCCAGCAGCGACAGACAGTCGAACAATGAGCAGTTCTTC. It encodes CASSDRQSNNEQFF. Full variable domain (remainder filled in from reference TRBV5-1 and TRBJ2-1): KAGVTQTPRYLIKTRGQQVTLSCSPISGHRSVSWYQQTPGQGLQFLFEYFSETQRNKGNFPGRFSGRQFSNSRSEMNVSTLELGDSALYLCASSDRQSNNEQFFGPGTRLTVL.

The CDR3 sequence: CASSPVEGTEAFF. For the CDR3, the DNA is TGTGCCAGCAGCCCGGTGGAGGGCACTGAAGCTTTCTTT. The chain uses TRBV7-3 and TRBJ1-1; D ambiguous. CDR1 is SGHTA and CDR2 is FQGTGA in the germline V gene. V was pared by 5 bases and J by 4 bases, with 11 bases between. The CDR3 consists of 13 residues.

The V and J genes are TRBV19 and TRBJ1-1, with 8 bases aligning to TRBD1. The CDR3 has 15 residues. Germline CDR1 and CDR2: LNHDA and SQIVND (reference sequence). V gave up 5 bases and J gave up 3 bases; unmatched junction bases: 8. In nucleotides, the CDR3 is TGTGCCAGTAGTCCGGACAGGGCGTTGTACACTGAAGCTTTCTTT. This gives the protein CASSPDRALYTEAFF.

V is TRBV6-5 and J is TRBJ1-1, with D perhaps matching TRBD1 (5 bases). CDR1 is MNHEY and CDR2 is SVGAGI in the germline V gene. The V and J ends lost 6 bases and 8 bases respectively, with 13 bases between them. The CDR3 is 12 residues long. CDR3 nucleotide sequence: TGTGCCAGCAGCCAGGGCAGCCGGGAAGCTTTCTTT. This gives the protein CASSQGSREAFF.

The rearrangement links TRBV7-9 to TRBJ2-3, with D perhaps TRBD2 (6 bases). V shed 2 bases and J shed 5 bases, with 11 bases lying between them. The germline gives CDR1 SEHNR, CDR2 FQNEAQ (reference sequence). The CDR3 is 14 amino acids. The CDR3 sequence is CASSLTLAEDTQYF. DNA of the CDR3: TGTGCCAGCAGCTTAACACTAGCAGAAGATACGCAGTATTTT.

This chain connects TRBV3-1 (or the pseudogene TRBV3-2) to TRBJ2-1; 8 bases match TRBD2. CDR1 is LGHDT, CDR2 YNNKEL, per germline (reference sequence). V gave up 0 bases and J gave up 0 bases; unmatched junction bases: 16. CDR3 length: 21 residues. The CDR3 coding sequence is TGTGCCAGCAGCCAAGATGTGAATAGCGGGGATACGGATAGCTCCTACAATGAGCAGTTCTTC. Translating gives CASSQDVNSGDTDSSYNEQFF.

The J gene is TRBJ2-2, the V gene TRBV10-1; TRBD2 aligns across 7 bases. Germline lookup yields CDR1 WNHNN and CDR2 SYGVQD (reference sequence). J was trimmed by 5 bases and V by 8 bases; bases with no gene match: 8. There are 14 residues in the CDR3. The chain's CDR3 is CASSGGGPTGELFF. The CDR3 DNA is TGCGCCAGCTCTGGGGGAGGGCCGACCGGGGAGCTGTTTTTT.

This chain links TRBV11-2 with TRBJ1-2, with D hard to call. In germline, CDR1 is SGHAT, CDR2 FQNNGV. The CDR3 extends over 15 amino acids. The V end lost 1 base, the J end lost 6 bases, and 15 bases lay between the germline ends. The chain's CDR3 is CASSLVQDPRDGYTF. The CDR3 DNA sequence: TGTGCCAGCAGCTTAGTTCAGGATCCGAGGGATGGCTACACCTTC.

The genes are TRBV5-4 and TRBJ2-7; 11 bases fit TRBD2. CDR1 and CDR2 (germline): SGHNT, YYREEE (reference sequence). The CDR3 is 17 amino acids. V shed 4 bases, J shed 6 bases, and the junction held 15 bases outside the gene matches. The CDR3 coding sequence is TGTGCCAGCAGCCCCCGGGGTAGCGGGAGGGCACCTCGCGAGCAGTACTTC. This codes for CASSPRGSGRAPREQYF.

The J gene is TRBJ1-2, the V gene TRBV10-3, with TRBD1 matching over 8 bases. Trimming took 11 bases from V and 4 from J; bases not matched to a gene: 6. CDR3 length: 12 residues. Looked up from germline, CDR1 is ENHRY and CDR2 is SYGVKD. The CDR3 DNA sequence: TGTGCCTCATCTACAGGGGGCTATGGCTACACCTTC. This gives the protein CASSTGGYGYTF.

The chain couples TRBV11-3 to TRBJ2-7, with 9 bases identical to TRBD1. The V segment lost 0 bases and the J segment 2 bases; nucleotides outside the gene matches: 8. The CDR3 is made up of 17 amino acids. The germline gives CDR1 SGHNT, CDR2 YENEEA. CDR3 coding DNA: TGTGCCAGCAGCTTAGAGGGATCAGGACAGGGGCCCTACGAGCAGTACTTC. Its protein product is CASSLEGSGQGPYEQYF. The variable domain in full, with the rest retrieved from reference TRBV11-3 and TRBJ2-7, is EAGVVQSPRYKIIEKKQPVAFWCNPISGHNTLYWYLQNLGQGPELLIRYENEEAVDDSQLPKDRFSAERLKGVDSTLKIQPAELGDSAVYLCASSLEGSGQGPYEQYFGPGTRLTVT.

CDR3 sequence (DNA): TGTGCCAGCAGTTTAATAGGGGGCGCGGGGACTGAAGCTTTCTTT. Translating it yields CASSLIGGAGTEAFF. J is TRBJ1-1 and V is TRBV7-9, with 7 bases matching TRBD1. V was clipped by 6 bases and J by 5 bases; unmatched bases: 12. The CDR3 runs 15 residues. CDR1 is SEHNR, CDR2 FQNEAQ, per germline (reference sequence).

This chain links TRBV18 with TRBJ2-7, with D perhaps matching TRBD2 (6 bases). CDR1 is KGHSH, CDR2 LQKENI, per germline. CDR3 length: 13 amino acids. Trimming shortened V by 1 base and J by 2 bases, and 6 bases separated the two germline ends. CDR3 in amino acids: CASSPRRAYEQYF. The CDR3, as DNA: TGTGCCAGCTCACCACGGAGGGCCTACGAGCAGTACTTC.

The chain couples TRBV15 to TRBJ2-3; possible D gene TRBD1, 5 bases. Germline CDR1 and CDR2: LNHNV and YYDKDF (reference sequence). Trimming left V 1 base short and J 2 bases short, with 10 bases between. The CDR3 consists of 15 residues. The CDR3 nucleotides are TGTGCCACCAGCAGAGGCGGACAATCCACAGATACGCAGTATTTT. The encoded protein is CATSRGGQSTDTQYF.